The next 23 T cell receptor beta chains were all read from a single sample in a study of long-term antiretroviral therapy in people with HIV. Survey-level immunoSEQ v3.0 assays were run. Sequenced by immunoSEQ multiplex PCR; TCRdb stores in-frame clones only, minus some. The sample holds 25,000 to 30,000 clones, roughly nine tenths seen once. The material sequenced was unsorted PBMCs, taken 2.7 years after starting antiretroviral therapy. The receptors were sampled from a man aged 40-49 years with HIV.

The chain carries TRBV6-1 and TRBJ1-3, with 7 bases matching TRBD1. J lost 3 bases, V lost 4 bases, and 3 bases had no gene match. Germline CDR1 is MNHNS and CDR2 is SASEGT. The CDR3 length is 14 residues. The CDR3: CASSADRVGNTIYF. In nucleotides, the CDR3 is TGTGCCAGCAGTGCCGACAGGGTTGGAAACACCATATATTTT.

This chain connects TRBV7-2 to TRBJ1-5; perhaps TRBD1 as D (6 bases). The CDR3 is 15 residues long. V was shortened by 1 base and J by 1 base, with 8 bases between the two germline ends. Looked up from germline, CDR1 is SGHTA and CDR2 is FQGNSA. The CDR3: CASSLEGGSNQPQHF. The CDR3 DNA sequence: TGTGCCAGCAGCTTAGAAGGGGGGAGCAATCAGCCCCAGCATTTT.

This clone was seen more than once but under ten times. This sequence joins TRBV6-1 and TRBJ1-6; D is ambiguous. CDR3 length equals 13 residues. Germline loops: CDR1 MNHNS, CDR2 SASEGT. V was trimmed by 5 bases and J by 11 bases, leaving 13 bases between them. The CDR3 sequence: CASSSVSRTPLHF. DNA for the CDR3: TGTGCCAGCAGTTCGGTCAGCAGAACACCCCTCCACTTT.

Written as DNA, the CDR3 is TGTGCCAGCAGCTTCGTGACAGGGAACACTGAAGCTTTCTTT. Protein: CASSFVTGNTEAFF. The chain employs TRBV7-2 and TRBJ1-1; tentatively, D is TRBD1 (6 bases). This CDR3 region has 14 residues. V dropped 3 bases and J dropped 1 base, with 9 bases sitting between them. Germline V lookup: CDR1 SGHTA, CDR2 FQGNSA.

This CDR3 reads CASSFVGHRIIGWTGANVLTF. In DNA, the CDR3 is TGTGCCAGCAGTTTTGTGGGACACCGAATTATTGGGTGGACTGGGGCCAACGTCCTGACTTTC. The chain carries TRBV28 and TRBJ2-6, with D possibly TRBD1 on 6 matching bases. The ends were cut back, 3 bases at V and 2 bases at J, with 26 bases in the middle. CDR1 MDHEN and CDR2 SYDVKM come from the germline V gene. This CDR3 is 21 amino acids long.

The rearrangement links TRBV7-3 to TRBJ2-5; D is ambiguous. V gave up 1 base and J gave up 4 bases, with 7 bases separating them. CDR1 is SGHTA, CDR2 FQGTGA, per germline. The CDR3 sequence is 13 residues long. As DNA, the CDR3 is TGTGCCAGCAGCTTAAACTCTGTAGAGACCCAGTACTTC. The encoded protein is CASSLNSVETQYF.

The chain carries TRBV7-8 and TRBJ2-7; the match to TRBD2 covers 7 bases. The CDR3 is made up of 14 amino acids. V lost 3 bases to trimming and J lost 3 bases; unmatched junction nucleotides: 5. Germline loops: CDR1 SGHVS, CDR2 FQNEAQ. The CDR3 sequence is CASSFGGSFYEQYF. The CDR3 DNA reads TGTGCCAGCAGCTTTGGCGGGAGTTTCTACGAGCAGTACTTC.

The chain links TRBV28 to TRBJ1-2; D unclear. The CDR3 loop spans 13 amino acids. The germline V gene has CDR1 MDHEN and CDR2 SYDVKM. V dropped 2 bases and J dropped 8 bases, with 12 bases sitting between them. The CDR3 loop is CASSLEGSWGYTF. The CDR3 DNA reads TGTGCCAGCAGTTTAGAGGGATCCTGGGGCTACACCTTC.

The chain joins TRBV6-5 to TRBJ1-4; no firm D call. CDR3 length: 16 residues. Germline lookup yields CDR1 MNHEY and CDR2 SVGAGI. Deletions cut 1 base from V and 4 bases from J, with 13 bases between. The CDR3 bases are TGTGCCAGCAGTTACTTGAGTCATACTGGTAATGAAAAACTGTTTTTT. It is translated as CASSYLSHTGNEKLFF.

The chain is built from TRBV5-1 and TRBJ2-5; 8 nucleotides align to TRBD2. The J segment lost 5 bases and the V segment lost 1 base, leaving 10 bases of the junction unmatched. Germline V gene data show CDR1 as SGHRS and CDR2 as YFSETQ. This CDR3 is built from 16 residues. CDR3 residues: CASSLMPGGPGETQYF. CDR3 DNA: TGCGCCAGCAGCTTGATGCCGGGAGGGCCCGGGGAGACCCAGTACTTC.

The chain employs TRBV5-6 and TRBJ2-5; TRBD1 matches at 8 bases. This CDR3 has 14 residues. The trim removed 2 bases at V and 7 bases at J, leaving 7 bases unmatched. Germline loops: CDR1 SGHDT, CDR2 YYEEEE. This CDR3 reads CASSLSDRVATQYF. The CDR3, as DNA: TGTGCCAGCAGCTTATCGGACAGGGTCGCGACCCAGTACTTC.

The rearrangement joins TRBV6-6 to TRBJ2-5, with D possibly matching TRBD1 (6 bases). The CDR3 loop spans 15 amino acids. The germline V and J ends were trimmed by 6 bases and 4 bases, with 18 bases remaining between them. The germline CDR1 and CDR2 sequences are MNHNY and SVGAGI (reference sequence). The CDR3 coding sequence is TGTGCCAGCAGCCCCGGCGGACAGAGGAGAGAGACCCAGTACTTC. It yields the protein CASSPGGQRRETQYF.

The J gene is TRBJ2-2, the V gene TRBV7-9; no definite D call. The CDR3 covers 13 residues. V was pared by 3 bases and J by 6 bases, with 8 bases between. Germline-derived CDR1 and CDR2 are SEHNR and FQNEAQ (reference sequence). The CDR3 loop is CASSFPASGELFF. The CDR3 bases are TGTGCCAGCAGCTTCCCCGCGTCCGGGGAGCTGTTTTTT.

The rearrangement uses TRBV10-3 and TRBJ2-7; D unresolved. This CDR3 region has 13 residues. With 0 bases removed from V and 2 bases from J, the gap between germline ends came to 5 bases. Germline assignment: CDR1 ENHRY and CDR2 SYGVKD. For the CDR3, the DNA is TGTGCCATCAGTGAGTCCGGTACCTACGAGCAGTACTTC. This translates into CAISESGTYEQYF.

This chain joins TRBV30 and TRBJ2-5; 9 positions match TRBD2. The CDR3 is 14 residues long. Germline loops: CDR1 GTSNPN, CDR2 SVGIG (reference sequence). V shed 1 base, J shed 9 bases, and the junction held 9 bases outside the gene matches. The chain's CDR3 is CAWSADAGGRAQYF. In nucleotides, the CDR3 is TGTGCCTGGAGTGCTGACGCGGGGGGGAGGGCCCAGTACTTC.

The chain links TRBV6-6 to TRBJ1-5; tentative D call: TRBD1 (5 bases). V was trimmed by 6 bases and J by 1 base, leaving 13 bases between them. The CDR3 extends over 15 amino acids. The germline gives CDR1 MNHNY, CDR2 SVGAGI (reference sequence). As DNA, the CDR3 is TGTGCCAGCAGATTAACAGGAAAAAGCAATCAGCCCCAGCATTTT. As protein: CASRLTGKSNQPQHF.

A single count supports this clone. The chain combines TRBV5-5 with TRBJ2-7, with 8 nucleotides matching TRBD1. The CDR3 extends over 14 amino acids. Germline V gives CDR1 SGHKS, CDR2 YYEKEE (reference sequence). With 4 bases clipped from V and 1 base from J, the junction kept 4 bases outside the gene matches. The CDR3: CASSTRQGSYEQYF. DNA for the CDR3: TGTGCCAGCAGCACGCGACAGGGGTCCTACGAGCAGTACTTC.

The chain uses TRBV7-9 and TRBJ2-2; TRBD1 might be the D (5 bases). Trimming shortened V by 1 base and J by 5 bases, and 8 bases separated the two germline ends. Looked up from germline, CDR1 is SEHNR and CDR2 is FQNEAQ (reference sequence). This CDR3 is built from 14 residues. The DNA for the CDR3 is TGTGCCAGCAGCTTAGAATCAGGGACCGGGGAGCTGTTTTTT. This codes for CASSLESGTGELFF.

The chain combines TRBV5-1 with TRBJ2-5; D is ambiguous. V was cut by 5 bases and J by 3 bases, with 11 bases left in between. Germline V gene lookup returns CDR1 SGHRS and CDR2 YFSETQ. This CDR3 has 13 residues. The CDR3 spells CASRRIIEETQYF. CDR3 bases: TGCGCCAGCAGAAGGATCATCGAAGAGACCCAGTACTTC. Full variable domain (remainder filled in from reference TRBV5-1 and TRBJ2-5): KAGVTQTPRYLIKTRGQQVTLSCSPISGHRSVSWYQQTPGQGLQFLFEYFSETQRNKGNFPGRFSGRQFSNSRSEMNVSTLELGDSALYLCASRRIIEETQYFGPGTRLLVL.

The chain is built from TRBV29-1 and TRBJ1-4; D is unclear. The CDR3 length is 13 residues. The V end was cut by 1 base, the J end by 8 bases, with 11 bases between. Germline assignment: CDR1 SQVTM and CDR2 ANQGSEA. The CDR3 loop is CSVEVLAGEKLFF. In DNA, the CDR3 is TGCAGCGTTGAAGTGCTAGCGGGGGAAAAACTGTTTTTT.

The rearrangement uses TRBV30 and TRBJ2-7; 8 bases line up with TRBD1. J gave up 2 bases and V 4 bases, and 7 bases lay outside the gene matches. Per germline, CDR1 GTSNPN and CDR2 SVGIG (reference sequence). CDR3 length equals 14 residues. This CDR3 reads CAWNFRTGPYEQYF. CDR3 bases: TGTGCCTGGAATTTTCGGACAGGGCCCTACGAGCAGTACTTC.

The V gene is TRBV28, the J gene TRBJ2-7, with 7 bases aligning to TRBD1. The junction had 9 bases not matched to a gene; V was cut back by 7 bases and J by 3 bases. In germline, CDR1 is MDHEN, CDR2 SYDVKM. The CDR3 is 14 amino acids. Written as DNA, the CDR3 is TGTGCCAGCACCCTAAGGGACAGCTACTACGAGCAGTACTTC. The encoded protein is CASTLRDSYYEQYF.

CDR3 sequence (DNA): TGTGCCATCAGTGACAGGGGCGGGGACACTGAAGCTTTCTTT. Encoded protein: CAISDRGGDTEAFF. The V and J genes are TRBV10-3 and TRBJ1-1; D is possibly TRBD1 (6 bases). The CDR3 length is 14 residues. Germline lookup yields CDR1 ENHRY and CDR2 SYGVKD. Trimming stripped 3 bases from V and 3 bases from J, with 11 bases between.